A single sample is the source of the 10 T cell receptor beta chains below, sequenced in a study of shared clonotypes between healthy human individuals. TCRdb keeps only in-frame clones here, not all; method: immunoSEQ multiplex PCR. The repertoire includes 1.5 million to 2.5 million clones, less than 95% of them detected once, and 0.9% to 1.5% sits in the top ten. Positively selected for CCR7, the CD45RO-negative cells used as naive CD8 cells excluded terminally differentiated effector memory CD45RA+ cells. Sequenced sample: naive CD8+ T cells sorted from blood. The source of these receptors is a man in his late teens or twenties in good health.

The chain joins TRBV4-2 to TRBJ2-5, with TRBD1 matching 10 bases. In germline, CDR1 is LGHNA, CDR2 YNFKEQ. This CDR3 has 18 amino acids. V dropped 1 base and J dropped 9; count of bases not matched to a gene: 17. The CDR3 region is CASSQALTGGLWDEAQYF. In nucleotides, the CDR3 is TGTGCCAGCAGCCAAGCACTGACAGGGGGCCTGTGGGATGAGGCCCAGTACTTC.

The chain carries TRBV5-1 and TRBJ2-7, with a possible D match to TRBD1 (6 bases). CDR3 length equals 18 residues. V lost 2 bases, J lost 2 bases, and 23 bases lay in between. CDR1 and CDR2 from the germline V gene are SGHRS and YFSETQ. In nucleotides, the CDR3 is TGCGCCAGCAGCTTTTACCCTAACCTCCGGGACACCACCTACGAGCAGTACTTC. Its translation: CASSFYPNLRDTTYEQYF.

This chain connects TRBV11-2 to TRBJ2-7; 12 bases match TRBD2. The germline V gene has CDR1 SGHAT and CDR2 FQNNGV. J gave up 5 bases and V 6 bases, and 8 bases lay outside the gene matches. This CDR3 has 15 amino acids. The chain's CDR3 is CASSRLAGDNNEQYF. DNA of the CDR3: TGTGCCAGCAGTCGACTAGCGGGAGACAATAACGAGCAGTACTTC. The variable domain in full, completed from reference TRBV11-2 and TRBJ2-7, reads EAGVAQSPRYKIIEKRQSVAFWCNPISGHATLYWYQQILGQGPKLLIQFQNNGVVDDSQLPKDRFSAERLKGVDSTLKIQPAKLEDSAVYLCASSRLAGDNNEQYFGPGTRLTVT.

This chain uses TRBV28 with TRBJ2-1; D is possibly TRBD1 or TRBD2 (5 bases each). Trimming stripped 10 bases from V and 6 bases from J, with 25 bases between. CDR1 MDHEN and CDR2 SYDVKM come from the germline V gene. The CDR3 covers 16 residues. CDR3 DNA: TGTGCCACCCAACCCGCCGGGACGGCCATGGGCAATGAGCAGTTCTTC. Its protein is CATQPAGTAMGNEQFF.

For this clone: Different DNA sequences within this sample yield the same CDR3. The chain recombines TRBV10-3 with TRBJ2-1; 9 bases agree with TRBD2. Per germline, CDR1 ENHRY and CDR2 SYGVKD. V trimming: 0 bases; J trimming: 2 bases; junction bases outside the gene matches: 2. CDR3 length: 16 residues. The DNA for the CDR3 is TGTGCCATCAGTGAGTCGGCGGGAGGGCCCTACAATGAGCAGTTCTTC. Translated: CAISESAGGPYNEQFF.

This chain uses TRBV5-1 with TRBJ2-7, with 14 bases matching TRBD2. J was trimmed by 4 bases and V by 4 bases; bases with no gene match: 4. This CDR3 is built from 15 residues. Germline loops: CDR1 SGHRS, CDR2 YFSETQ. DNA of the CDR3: TGCGCCAGCAGCGAGGGACTAGCGGGAGAATACGAGCAGTACTTC. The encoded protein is CASSEGLAGEYEQYF.

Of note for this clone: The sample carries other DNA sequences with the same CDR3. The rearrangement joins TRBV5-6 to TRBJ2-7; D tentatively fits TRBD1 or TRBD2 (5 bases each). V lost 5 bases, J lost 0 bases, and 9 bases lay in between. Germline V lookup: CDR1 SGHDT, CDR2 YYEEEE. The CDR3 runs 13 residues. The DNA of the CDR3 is TGTGCCAGCAGATTTGGGGGCTCCTACGAGCAGTACTTC. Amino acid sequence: CASRFGGSYEQYF.

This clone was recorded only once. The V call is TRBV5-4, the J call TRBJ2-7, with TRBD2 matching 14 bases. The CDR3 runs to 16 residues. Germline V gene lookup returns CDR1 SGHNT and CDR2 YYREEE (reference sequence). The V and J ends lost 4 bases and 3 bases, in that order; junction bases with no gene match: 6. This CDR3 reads CASSPGTSGGLYEQYF. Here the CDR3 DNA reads TGTGCCAGCAGCCCCGGGACTAGCGGGGGCCTCTACGAGCAGTACTTC.

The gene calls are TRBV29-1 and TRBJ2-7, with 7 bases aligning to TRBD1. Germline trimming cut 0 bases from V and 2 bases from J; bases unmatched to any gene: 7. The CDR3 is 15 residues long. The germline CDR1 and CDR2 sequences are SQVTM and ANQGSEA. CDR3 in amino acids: CSVEDRTGLPYEQYF. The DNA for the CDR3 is TGCAGCGTTGAAGATCGGACAGGACTTCCCTACGAGCAGTACTTC.

The CDR3, as DNA: TGTGCCAGCAACGACCTCTCCTACGAGCAGTACTTC. Encoded protein: CASNDLSYEQYF. V and J are TRBV2 and TRBJ2-7, with D uncertain. The germline V gene has CDR1 SNHLY and CDR2 FYNNEI. The CDR3 runs to 12 residues. The V and J ends lost 7 bases and 0 bases respectively, with 7 bases between them.